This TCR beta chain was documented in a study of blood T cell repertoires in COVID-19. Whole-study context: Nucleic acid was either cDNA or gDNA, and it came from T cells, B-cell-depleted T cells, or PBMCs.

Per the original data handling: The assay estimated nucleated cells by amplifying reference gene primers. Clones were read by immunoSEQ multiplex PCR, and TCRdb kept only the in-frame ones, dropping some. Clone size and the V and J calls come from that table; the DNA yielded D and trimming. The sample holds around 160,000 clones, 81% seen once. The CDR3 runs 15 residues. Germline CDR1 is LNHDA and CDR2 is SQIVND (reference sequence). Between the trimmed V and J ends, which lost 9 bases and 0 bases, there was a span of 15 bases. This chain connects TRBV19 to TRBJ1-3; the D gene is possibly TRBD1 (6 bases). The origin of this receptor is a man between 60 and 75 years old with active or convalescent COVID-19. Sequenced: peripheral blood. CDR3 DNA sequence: TGTGCCAGCCGTTGGGGACAAAGCTCTGGAAACACCATATATTTT. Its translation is CASRWGQSSGNTIYF.